Listed here are 28 T cell receptor beta chains from one sample, sequenced in a study of human T cells and chemical hapten exposure. Time point reported: patch test 1, 2 weeks after DPC sensitization. Treatment indicated: therapeutic diphenylcyclopropenone sensitization with weekly scalp DPC. TCRdb re-analysed the RACE reads in MiXCR, keeping a single row per CDR3 protein. In the table there are 74,000 or so distinct CDR3 sequences, approximately 12% of which are singletons. The input for sequencing was whole blood, taken in connection with sensitization to the hapten diphenylcyclopropenone (DPC). These receptors were collected from a woman between 55 and 75 years old with alopecia areata. Some clones in this sample may be carry-over from other donors' samples.

This sequence joins TRBV9 and TRBJ2-5, with 7 bases aligning to TRBD1. CDR3 length: 15 residues. The V gene's germline CDR1 is SGDLS and CDR2 YYNGEE. The V gene end was trimmed by 4 bases and the J gene end by 4 bases; junction bases not matched to a gene: 10. The CDR3 bases are TGTGCCAGCAGCACACAGGGACAGCAAGGAGAGACCCAGTACTTC. Its translation: CASSTQGQQGETQYF.

The table lists this clonotype with many counts. This rearrangement joins TRBV20-1 to TRBJ1-2; no reliable D call. V shed 0 bases and J shed 3 bases, with 11 bases lying between them. The CDR3 contains 14 residues. Germline V CDR1 and CDR2: DFQATT, SNEGSKA (reference sequence). The CDR3 spells CSARDGAWDYGYTF. CDR3 coding DNA: TGCAGTGCTAGAGATGGAGCATGGGACTATGGCTACACCTTC.

There are many counts of this clonotype. The chain recombines TRBV2 with TRBJ2-5; 8 bases agree with TRBD2. The trim removed 10 bases at V and 2 bases at J, leaving 9 bases unmatched. Germline V CDR1 and CDR2: SNHLY, FYNNEI. The CDR3 extends over 14 amino acids. CDR3 in amino acids: CAKGSAGVQETQYF. The CDR3 DNA reads as TGTGCCAAGGGGTCAGCGGGGGTACAAGAGACCCAGTACTTC.

The gene calls are TRBV20-1 and TRBJ2-3, with D possibly matching TRBD2 (5 bases). The V end lost 6 bases, the J end lost 1 base, and 11 bases lay between the germline ends. The CDR3 is made up of 13 amino acids. Germline V gene sequence: CDR1 DFQATT, CDR2 SNEGSKA (reference sequence). In DNA, the CDR3 is TGCAGTGCGAAAAGGACTGGCACAGATACGCAGTATTTT. Protein: CSAKRTGTDTQYF.

This clonotype was recorded a few times. The chain has TRBV29-1 and TRBJ1-2; D is unclear. Germline V gene lookup returns CDR1 SQVTM and CDR2 ANQGSEA. This CDR3 is built from 14 residues. Trimming removed 4 bases from V and 0 bases from J, with 12 bases in between. CDR3 sequence (DNA): TGCAGCGTTGTGGACCTAGGCTCTAACTATGGCTACACCTTC. Translating it yields CSVVDLGSNYGYTF.

This clonotype came up many times. J is TRBJ1-1 and V is TRBV7-2; D gene unclear. The germline gives CDR1 SGHTA, CDR2 FQGNSA. V was clipped by 7 bases and J by 0 bases, with 6 bases between them. The CDR3 extends over 12 amino acids. The CDR3 DNA reads as TGTGCCAGCACGAGACTGAACACTGAAGCTTTCTTT. This translates into CASTRLNTEAFF.

This clonotype has only a few counts. This sequence joins TRBV21-1 and TRBJ2-2. TRBV21-1 has pseudogene status. The CDR3 covers 16 residues. CDR3 coding DNA: TGTGCCAGCAGCAAAGCGGTAGCCCCGAACACCGGGGAGCTGTTTTTT. The encoded protein is CASSKAVAPNTGELFF.

The chain is built from TRBV11-2 and TRBJ2-3; TRBD1 matches 8 bases. This CDR3 comprises 14 residues. Looked up from germline, CDR1 is SGHAT and CDR2 is FQNNGV. The V and J ends lost 4 bases and 5 bases, in that order; junction bases with no gene match: 5. The CDR3 bases are TGTGCCAGCAGCTGGGGGACAGGTCGAGATACGCAGTATTTT. Translating it yields CASSWGTGRDTQYF.

The chain links TRBV9 to TRBJ2-7; perhaps TRBD1 as D (6 bases). Trimming stripped 3 bases from V and 2 bases from J, with 12 bases between. This CDR3 has 14 amino acids. The germline V gene encodes CDR1 SGDLS and CDR2 YYNGEE. The CDR3 nucleotides read TGTGCCAGCAGCGCCGGGACATACACCTACGAGCAGTACTTC. Translating gives CASSAGTYTYEQYF. Supplemented by reference TRBV9 and TRBJ2-7, the full variable domain reads DSGVTQTPKHLITATGQRVTLRCSPRSGDLSVYWYQQSLDQGLQFLIQYYNGEERAKGNILERFSAQQFPDLHSELNLSSLELGDSALYFCASSAGTYTYEQYFGPGTRLTVT.

The table lists this clonotype with many counts. The chain carries TRBV5-8 and TRBJ1-5, with TRBD1 identical over 10 bases. The CDR3 has 15 residues. J was trimmed by 7 bases and V by 2 bases; bases with no gene match: 6. Per the germline V gene, CDR1 is SGHTS and CDR2 is YDEGEE. Written as DNA, the CDR3 is TGTGCCAGCAGCTTTGACAGGGGGCGCGCCCAGCCCCAGCATTTT. Its translation is CASSFDRGRAQPQHF.

This clonotype was recorded many times. The chain is built from TRBV7-2 and TRBJ2-3; no reliable D call. CDR1 and CDR2 from the germline V gene are SGHTA and FQGNSA. CDR3 length equals 14 residues. The V gene lost 6 bases and the J gene lost 0 bases, with 10 bases spanning the gap. The CDR3: CASRVRSSTDTQYF. CDR3 nucleotides: TGTGCCAGCAGGGTCCGAAGTAGCACAGATACGCAGTATTTT.

The chain is built from TRBV6-1 and TRBJ2-5; D unclear. CDR1 is MNHNS and CDR2 is SASEGT in the germline V gene. This CDR3 region has 11 residues. The V end was cut by 1 base, the J end by 4 bases, with 1 base between. Here the CDR3 reads CASSEGETQYF. The CDR3 DNA is TGTGCCAGCAGTGAAGGAGAGACCCAGTACTTC.

This clonotype has just a few counts. The chain uses TRBV11-2 and TRBJ2-7; D is possibly TRBD1 (6 bases). The CDR3 has 14 amino acids. Trimming removed 1 base from V and 0 bases from J, with 7 bases in between. CDR1 is SGHAT, CDR2 FQNNGV, per germline. DNA of the CDR3: TGTGCCAGCAGCTTAGTACAGGGCTCCTACGAGCAGTACTTC. Translated: CASSLVQGSYEQYF.

This clonotype was seen more than once but under ten times. The gene calls are TRBV5-4 and TRBJ2-7; D unresolved. This CDR3 is 13 amino acids long. Trimming shortened V by 0 bases and J by 7 bases, and 11 bases separated the two germline ends. Germline CDR1 and CDR2: SGHNT and YYREEE (reference sequence). CDR3: CASSLDPSGEQYF. CDR3 DNA sequence: TGTGCCAGCAGCTTGGACCCATCTGGGGAGCAGTACTTC.

The chain combines TRBV10-1 with TRBJ2-1, with a weak D call TRBD2 (5 bases). CDR1 is WNHNN, CDR2 SYGVQD, per germline (reference sequence). Trimming pared 0 bases from V and 3 bases from J, leaving 18 bases between. The CDR3 extends over 18 amino acids. The CDR3 nucleotides are TGCGCCAGCAGTGAGTCCAAGGGTCCGGGGTTATTCTACAATGAGCAGTTCTTC. This translates into CASSESKGPGLFYNEQFF.

This clonotype was counted between two and nine times. The V call is TRBV20-1, the J call TRBJ1-1; tentative D call: TRBD1 (6 bases). This CDR3 has 12 residues. The germline CDR1 and CDR2 sequences are DFQATT and SNEGSKA (reference sequence). Trimming pared 7 bases from V and 5 bases from J, leaving 14 bases between. CDR3 sequence (DNA): TGCAGTGGGAACAGGGTTGGTACTGAAGCTTTCTTT. This encodes CSGNRVGTEAFF.

In this sample, this clonotype turned up a few times. This chain links TRBV2 with TRBJ2-2, with D perhaps matching TRBD1 (6 bases). This CDR3 spans 16 amino acids. Germline V gene sequence: CDR1 SNHLY, CDR2 FYNNEI. With 5 bases removed from V and 1 base from J, the gap between germline ends came to 14 bases. This CDR3 is CASSQQGSKNTGELFF. The CDR3 coding sequence is TGTGCCAGCAGTCAACAGGGATCCAAGAACACCGGGGAGCTGTTTTTT.

This clonotype was seen repeatedly, ten times or more. The rearrangement joins TRBV10-2 to TRBJ2-4, with D perhaps matching TRBD2 (6 bases). Looked up from germline, CDR1 is WSHSY and CDR2 is SAAADI. The CDR3 covers 15 residues. Trimming cost V 5 bases and J 3 bases, with 14 bases left between them. This CDR3 is CASSTGGGDKNIQYF. The CDR3 DNA sequence: TGCGCCAGCAGTACCGGGGGTGGGGACAAAAACATTCAGTACTTC.

This clonotype turned up a few times. The rearrangement uses TRBV20-1 and TRBJ1-1; no firm D call. V lost 2 bases and J 5 bases, leaving 9 bases between the germline ends. The germline V gene has CDR1 DFQATT and CDR2 SNEGSKA (reference sequence). The CDR3 has 12 residues. CDR3 DNA sequence: TGCAGTGCTAGAAGAGGGTGGACTGAAGCTTTCTTT. Protein: CSARRGWTEAFF.

In this sample, this clonotype turned up many times. The chain uses TRBV20-1 and TRBJ2-5; the D gene is possibly TRBD1 (6 bases). The CDR3 contains 14 residues. The V end was cut by 2 bases, the J end by 2 bases, with 12 bases between. Germline V gene data show CDR1 as DFQATT and CDR2 as SNEGSKA (reference sequence). CDR3 region: CSARFYRVQETQYF. Written as DNA, the CDR3 is TGCAGTGCTAGATTTTACAGGGTTCAAGAGACCCAGTACTTC.

In its sample, this clonotype was seen many times. The rearrangement joins TRBV13 to TRBJ2-3; no definite D call. This CDR3 region has 14 residues. CDR1 PRHDT and CDR2 FYEKMQ come from the germline V gene (reference sequence). Deletions cut 5 bases from V and 4 bases from J, with 13 bases between. The CDR3 bases are TGTGCCAGCAGCCTAAGACAAATTGCAGATACGCAGTATTTT. Its protein product is CASSLRQIADTQYF.

J is TRBJ2-1 and V is TRBV7-6; 10 bases are shared with TRBD2. V dropped 4 bases and J dropped 4; count of bases not matched to a gene: 4. The germline V gene has CDR1 SGHVS and CDR2 FNYEAQ. The CDR3 extends over 15 amino acids. DNA for the CDR3: TGTGCCAGCAGCTCCATAGCGGGGGGTTACAATGAGCAGTTCTTC. The encoded protein is CASSSIAGGYNEQFF. Full variable domain (outside the CDR3, taken from reference TRBV7-6 and TRBJ2-1): GAGVSQSPRYKVTKRGQDVALRCDPISGHVSLYWYRQALGQGPEFLTYFNYEAQQDKSGLPNDRFSAERPEGSISTLTIQRTEQRDSAMYRCASSSIAGGYNEQFFGPGTRLTVL.

V is TRBV20-1 and J is TRBJ2-2; 10 bases are shared with TRBD2. The CDR3 runs 16 residues. V dropped 5 bases and J dropped 0; count of bases not matched to a gene: 6. From germline, CDR1 is DFQATT and CDR2 SNEGSKA (reference sequence). This CDR3 is CSAPLAGVSNTGELFF. CDR3 bases: TGCAGTGCTCCGCTAGCGGGGGTATCGAACACCGGGGAGCTGTTTTTT.

The rearrangement links TRBV29-1 to TRBJ2-3, with 7 bases fitting TRBD1. Per germline, CDR1 SQVTM and CDR2 ANQGSEA. The CDR3 loop spans 14 amino acids. V lost 2 bases, J lost 3 bases, and 5 bases stayed unmatched. CDR3 in amino acids: CSVERGTATDTQYF. The DNA of the CDR3 is TGCAGCGTTGAAAGAGGGACAGCTACAGATACGCAGTATTTT.

The rearrangement joins TRBV6-6 to TRBJ2-2, with unresolved D. V was pared by 5 bases and J by 6 bases, with 16 bases between. Germline CDR1 is MNHNY and CDR2 is SVGAGI (reference sequence). The CDR3 totals 15 residues. The CDR3 nucleotides read TGTGCCAGCAGTAGCCCGGGCCTCTCCCCCGGGGAGCTGTTTTTT. The encoded protein is CASSSPGLSPGELFF.

This clonotype was counted at least ten times. The rearrangement links TRBV4-1 to TRBJ2-1, with 10 bases lining up with TRBD1. The CDR3 loop spans 16 amino acids. CDR1 and CDR2 from the germline V gene are MGHRA and YSYEKL. The trim removed 1 base at V and 8 bases at J, leaving 8 bases unmatched. CDR3 amino acids: CASSQGRTGGIYEQFF. For the CDR3, the DNA is TGCGCCAGCAGCCAAGGTCGGACAGGGGGTATCTATGAGCAGTTCTTC.

In its sample, this clonotype was seen many times. This rearrangement joins TRBV6-1 to TRBJ2-7; maybe TRBD1 (6 bases). The CDR3 is made up of 13 amino acids. V dropped 4 bases and J dropped 2 bases, with 9 bases sitting between them. The germline CDR1 and CDR2 sequences are MNHNS and SASEGT. Here the CDR3 reads CASSGWGPYEQYF. The CDR3 DNA follows: TGTGCCAGCAGTGGGTGGGGGCCCTACGAGCAGTACTTC.

There are many counts of this clonotype. CDR3 nucleotides: TGTGCCAGCAGCCTCCGACTAGCGGGGGAGGAAGAGACCCAGTACTTC. Translation: CASSLRLAGEEETQYF. This chain uses TRBV11-2 with TRBJ2-5; 12 bases are shared with TRBD2. Trimming at V came to 5 bases and at J to 3 bases, leaving 7 bases not matched to a gene. This CDR3 region has 16 residues. Germline values: CDR1 SGHAT, CDR2 FQNNGV.